This passage covers 7 T cell receptor beta chains from one sample sequenced in a study of blood T cell repertoires in COVID-19 (dated by TCRdb to 2019 to 2021). Library prep was done by the immunoSEQ multiplex PCR assay. What TCRdb holds here is the immuneACCESS table cut down to in-frame rearrangements. Part of the clones is not present; checked against another copy, under half of the missing clones reflect an unresolved V gene, and the others are unexplained. The sample contains 200,000 to 300,000 clones, approximately 89% of them found a single time. 1.5% to 2% of the sample comes from the top ten. Sequences were obtained from peripheral blood. The receptor set was obtained from a woman aged 60-75 years who had recovered from COVID-19.

The chain couples TRBV7-2 to TRBJ2-1, with 10 bases aligning to TRBD1. Unmatched junction bases numbered 21, after V lost 5 bases and J lost 14 bases. Germline CDR1 reads SGHTA; CDR2 reads FQGNSA. The CDR3 totals 17 residues. The CDR3 loop is CASSPPETGGLKGDEFF. CDR3 sequence (DNA): TGTGCCAGCAGCCCCCCCGAGACAGGGGGCTTAAAGGGTGATGAGTTCTTC.

The chain is built from TRBV29-1 and TRBJ1-5; D not resolved. CDR1 SQVTM and CDR2 ANQGSEA come from the germline V gene. The CDR3 loop spans 12 amino acids. With 6 bases removed from V and 5 bases from J, the gap between germline ends came to 11 bases. The CDR3 here is CSVADLDQPQHF. The CDR3 region has the DNA TGCAGCGTCGCCGACTTAGATCAGCCCCAGCATTTT. The whole variable domain, remainder taken from reference TRBV29-1 and TRBJ1-5, is SAVISQKPSRDICQRGTSLTIQCQVDSQVTMMFWYRQQPGQSLTLIATANQGSEATYESGFVIDKFPISRPNLTFSTLTVSNMSPEDSSIYLCSVADLDQPQHFGDGTRLSIL.

The chain carries TRBV7-3 and TRBJ2-2; 7 bases agree with TRBD1. Trimming took 1 base from V and 4 from J; bases not matched to a gene: 0. From germline, CDR1 is SGHTA and CDR2 FQGTGA. This CDR3 has 14 amino acids. The CDR3 protein is CASSLNRGTGELFF. CDR3 bases: TGTGCCAGCAGCTTAAACAGGGGCACCGGGGAGCTGTTTTTT.

This chain links TRBV7-8 with TRBJ2-2; 7 positions match TRBD1. Germline V gene sequence: CDR1 SGHVS, CDR2 FQNEAQ. This CDR3 comprises 17 residues. The V gene end was trimmed by 5 bases and the J gene end by 3 bases; junction bases not matched to a gene: 12. DNA of the CDR3: TGTGCCAGCAGCCACAGCCACAGGGGTGAAGACACCGGGGAGCTGTTTTTT. It is translated as CASSHSHRGEDTGELFF. The full variable domain, rest sourced from reference TRBV7-8 and TRBJ2-2, is GAGVSQSPRYKVAKRGQDVALRCDPISGHVSLFWYQQALGQGPEFLTYFQNEAQLDKSGLPSDRFFAERPEGSVSTLKIQRTQQEDSAVYLCASSHSHRGEDTGELFFGEGSRLTVL.

The chain uses TRBV11-2 and TRBJ2-7; 11 bases agree with TRBD1. Trimming at V came to 6 bases and at J to 4 bases, leaving 8 bases not matched to a gene. CDR3 length equals 15 residues. Germline V gene lookup returns CDR1 SGHAT and CDR2 FQNNGV. The CDR3 sequence: CASRSVRDRGYEQYF. The CDR3 nucleotides are TGTGCCAGCAGATCTGTCCGGGACAGGGGGTACGAGCAGTACTTC.

V usage is TRBV10-2 and J usage is TRBJ2-2, with D possibly matching TRBD1 (6 bases). Trimming stripped 5 bases from V and 2 bases from J, with 9 bases between. CDR1 and CDR2 (germline): WSHSY, SAAADI. This CDR3 is 14 amino acids long. The CDR3 bases are TGCGCCAGCAGTTCGGACAGAAACACCGGGGAGCTGTTTTTT. This sequence encodes CASSSDRNTGELFF.

In nucleotides, the CDR3 is TGTGCCAGCAGCGTAGCCGCGCAGGGTTTGACCTACGAGCAGTACTTC. Translating it yields CASSVAAQGLTYEQYF. V and J are TRBV9 and TRBJ2-7; D perhaps matches TRBD1 (5 bases). This CDR3 region has 16 residues. V was pared by 0 bases and J by 2 bases, with 15 bases between. Germline CDR1 reads SGDLS; CDR2 reads YYNGEE.